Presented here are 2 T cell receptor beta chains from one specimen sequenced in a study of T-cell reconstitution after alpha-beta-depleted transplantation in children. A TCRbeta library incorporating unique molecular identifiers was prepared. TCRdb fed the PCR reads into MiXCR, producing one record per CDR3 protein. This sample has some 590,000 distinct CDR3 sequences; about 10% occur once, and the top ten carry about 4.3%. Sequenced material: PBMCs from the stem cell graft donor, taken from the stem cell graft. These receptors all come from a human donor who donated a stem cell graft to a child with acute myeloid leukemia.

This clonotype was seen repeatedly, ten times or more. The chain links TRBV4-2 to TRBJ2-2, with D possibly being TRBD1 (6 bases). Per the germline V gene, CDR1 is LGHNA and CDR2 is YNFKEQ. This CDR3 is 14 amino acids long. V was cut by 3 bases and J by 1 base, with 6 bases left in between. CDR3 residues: CASSQDRNTGELFF. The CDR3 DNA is TGTGCCAGCAGCCAGGACAGGAACACCGGGGAGCTGTTTTTT.

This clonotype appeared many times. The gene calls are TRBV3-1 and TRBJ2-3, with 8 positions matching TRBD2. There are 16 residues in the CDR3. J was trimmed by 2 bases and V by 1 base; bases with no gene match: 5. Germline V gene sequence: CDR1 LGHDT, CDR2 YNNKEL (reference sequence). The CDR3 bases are TGTGCCAGCAGCCAAGGCGGGACTAGGTCCACAGATACGCAGTATTTT. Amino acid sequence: CASSQGGTRSTDTQYF.